This T cell receptor beta chain was observed in a study of vaccination and CD4 T cells after COVID-19. Study-level points and caveats: The study found that a median approximately 86% of reactive clones in convalescent patients appeared only post-vaccination.

Stated treatment: roughly nine-day PBMC culture with coronavirus spike peptide pools or control peptides (ViraFEST assay). On this clonotype: No antigen is known for it. At one end the junction does not follow the germline gene, possibly because of a read error.

With the Oncomine TCR Beta short-read assay, DNA from cultured CD4+ T cells was sequenced. TCRdb fed the PCR reads into MiXCR, producing one record per CDR3 protein. Counted here are more than 10,000 distinct CDR3 sequences, approximately 55% occurring once; the ten biggest clones make up about 23%. Per germline, CDR1 SNHLY and CDR2 FYNNEI. The CDR3 runs 12 residues. The sample comprised CD4+ T cells from blood, cultured in vitro. The sequence was obtained from a human donor who had recovered from COVID-19. The chain links TRBV2 to TRBJ1-5; D perhaps matches TRBD1 (5 bases). Written as DNA, the CDR3 is TGTACCAGCAGTGCGGAGGGGCAGCCCCAGCATTTT. Its protein is CTSSAEGQPQHF.